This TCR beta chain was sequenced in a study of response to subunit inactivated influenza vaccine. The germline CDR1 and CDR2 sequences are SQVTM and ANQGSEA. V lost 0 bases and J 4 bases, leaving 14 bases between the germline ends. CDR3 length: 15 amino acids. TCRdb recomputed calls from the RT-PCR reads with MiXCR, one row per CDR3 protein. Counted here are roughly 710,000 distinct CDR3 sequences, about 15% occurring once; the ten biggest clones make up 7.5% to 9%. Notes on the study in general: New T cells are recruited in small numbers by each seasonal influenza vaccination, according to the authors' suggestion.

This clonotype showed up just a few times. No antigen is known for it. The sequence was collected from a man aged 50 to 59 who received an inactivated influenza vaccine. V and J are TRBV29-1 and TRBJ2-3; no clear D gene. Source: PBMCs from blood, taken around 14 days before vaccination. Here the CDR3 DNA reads TGCAGCGTTGAAGATCGAACTTATTACTCAGATACGCAGTATTTT. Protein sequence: CSVEDRTYYSDTQYF.